The source of this TCR beta chain is a study of blood T cell repertoires in COVID-19. Overall study: T cells, B-cell-depleted T cells, or PBMCs supplied cDNA or gDNA.

Germline-derived CDR1 and CDR2 are MGHDK and SYGVNS. The CDR3 runs 15 residues. The ends were cut back, 6 bases at V and 4 bases at J, with 16 bases in the middle. TCRdb's table, derived via immunoSEQ multiplex PCR, lists solely in-frame clones and lacks some. In the table there are about 240,000 clones, approximately 85% of which are singletons. Material: peripheral blood. The chain recombines TRBV25-1 with TRBJ1-3; D unresolved. This TCR was recovered from a woman in her fifties or sixties with active or convalescent COVID-19. The CDR3: CASSNMAIEGNTIYF. The DNA of the CDR3 is TGTGCCAGCAGCAATATGGCAATCGAAGGAAACACCATATATTTT.